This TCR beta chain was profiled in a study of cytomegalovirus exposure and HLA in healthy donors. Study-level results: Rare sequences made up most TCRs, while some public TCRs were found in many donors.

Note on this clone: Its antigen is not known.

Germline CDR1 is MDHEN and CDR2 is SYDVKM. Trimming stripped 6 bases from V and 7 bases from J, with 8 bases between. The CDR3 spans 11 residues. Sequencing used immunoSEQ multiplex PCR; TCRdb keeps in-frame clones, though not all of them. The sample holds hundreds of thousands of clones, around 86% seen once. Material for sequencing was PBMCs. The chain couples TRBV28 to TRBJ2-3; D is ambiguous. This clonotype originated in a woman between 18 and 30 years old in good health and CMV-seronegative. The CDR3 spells CASRSLNTQYF. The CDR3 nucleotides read TGTGCCAGCAGATCTCTTAATACGCAGTATTTT.